Shown below are 3 T cell receptor beta chains from a single sample sequenced in a study of response to subunit inactivated influenza vaccine. TCRdb used MiXCR to reprocess the RT-PCR reads, holding one entry per CDR3 protein. The data show 450,000 to 600,000 distinct CDR3 sequences, 15% to 20% seen once. The sequencing used CD4+ T cells sorted from PBMCs, collected around 2 years after vaccination. These receptors originate from a man aged 50-75 years who received an inactivated influenza vaccine.

V and J are TRBV20-1 and TRBJ1-2, with unresolved D. V was clipped by 4 bases and J by 4 bases, with 10 bases between them. CDR3 length: 12 amino acids. Per the germline V gene, CDR1 is DFQATT and CDR2 is SNEGSKA (reference sequence). In DNA, the CDR3 is TGCAGTGCTACGGACGGGTTCTATGGCTACACCTTC. Residues: CSATDGFYGYTF.

This clonotype was counted only a few times. This chain uses TRBV6-5 with TRBJ1-1; D remains unclear. Trimming stripped 3 bases from V and 3 bases from J, with 17 bases between. Looked up from germline, CDR1 is MNHEY and CDR2 is SVGAGI. This CDR3 spans 16 amino acids. Written as DNA, the CDR3 is TGTGCCAGCAGTTATCTTCGATCCCAGGAGGACACTGAAGCTTTCTTT. Amino acids: CASSYLRSQEDTEAFF.

The chain combines TRBV7-6 with TRBJ2-1; D call uncertain. Germline lookup yields CDR1 SGHVS and CDR2 FNYEAQ. This CDR3 has 12 residues. V lost 5 bases and J 7 bases, leaving 9 bases between the germline ends. Here the CDR3 DNA reads TGTGCCAGCAGCCTGACATGGAATGAGCAGTTCTTC. This sequence encodes CASSLTWNEQFF.